This T cell receptor (beta chain) comes out of a study of blood T cell repertoires in COVID-19. Study at large: Collection of acute and convalescent COVID-19 samples took place in the United States, Italy and Spain. PBMCs, B-cell-depleted T cells, or T cells were the source of the cDNA or gDNA that made up the material.

This CDR3 is built from 13 residues. Germline V gene sequence: CDR1 ENHRY, CDR2 SYGVKD. Trimming shortened V by 5 bases and J by 3 bases, and 10 bases separated the two germline ends. How the authors handled the data: Amplification from reference gene primers served as the basis for estimated nucleated cell counts. The table came from immunoSEQ multiplex PCR; TCRdb's copy has only in-frame clones and leaves some out. V and J calls and clone size are given by that table; D and trimming were obtained from the DNA. The sample lists about 380,000 clones; around 87% were seen once. Recovered status applied to Cohort 3 donors who had two consecutive negative PCRs. It also applied to those with clearance or with symptom resolution.

The chain carries TRBV10-3 and TRBJ1-1; D uncertain. The source is a man under 40 who had recovered from COVID-19. The sample was PBMCs or T cells enriched from blood (not recorded which). CDR3 loop: CAISQAEDTEAFF. CDR3 bases: TGTGCCATCAGTCAGGCGGAGGACACTGAAGCTTTCTTT.